Below are 21 T cell receptor beta chains sequenced from a single sample in a study of cytomegalovirus exposure and HLA in healthy donors. The PCR was carried out with 60 Vbeta primers and 13 Jbeta primers. Some clones are missing from TCRdb's copy, which holds only in-frame ones; the method was immunoSEQ multiplex PCR. The sample data list 220,000 or so clones. Sequenced sample: PBMCs. Receptors originate from a girl between 2 and 10 years old in good health and CMV-seropositive.

The chain couples TRBV28 to TRBJ1-2, with 7 bases matching TRBD1. CDR1 and CDR2 from the germline V gene are MDHEN and SYDVKM. With V trimmed by 2 bases and J by 6 bases, 12 bases remained unmatched. The CDR3 runs 16 residues. The CDR3 nucleotides read TGTGCCAGCAGTTTAGATCAGCGGGCAGGGGGACATGGCTACACCTTC. This sequence encodes CASSLDQRAGGHGYTF.

V is TRBV12-5 and J is TRBJ1-5; 7 nucleotides align to TRBD1. Unmatched junction bases numbered 8, after V lost 0 bases and J lost 6 bases. The CDR3 spans 16 residues. In germline, CDR1 is LGHNT, CDR2 FRNRAP. Here the CDR3 DNA reads TGTGCTAGTGGTTTGGTACACAGGGGCAGGGCTCAGCCCCAGCATTTT. Translated, it gives CASGLVHRGRAQPQHF. Full variable domain (outside the CDR3, taken from reference TRBV12-5 and TRBJ1-5): DARVTQTPRHKVTEMGQEVTMRCQPILGHNTVFWYRQTMMQGLELLAYFRNRAPLDDSGMPKDRFSAEMPDATLATLKIQPSEPRDSAVYFCASGLVHRGRAQPQHFGDGTRLSIL.

The CDR3 region is CASSPVTPTIYF. CDR3 nucleotide sequence: TGTGCCAGCAGTCCGGTCACCCCGACCATATATTTT. This chain joins TRBV28 and TRBJ1-3; D remains unclear. Trimming shortened V by 5 bases and J by 10 bases, and 12 bases separated the two germline ends. The CDR3 is made up of 12 amino acids. CDR1 is MDHEN and CDR2 is SYDVKM in the germline V gene. Complete variable domain (other parts from reference TRBV28 and TRBJ1-3): DVKVTQSSRYLVKRTGEKVFLECVQDMDHENMFWYRQDPGLGLRLIYFSYDVKMKEKGDIPEGYSVSREKKERFSLILESASTNQTSMYLCASSPVTPTIYFGEGSWLTVV.

The rearrangement joins TRBV10-3 to TRBJ1-1; 10 bases align to TRBD1. This CDR3 has 14 amino acids. Germline trimming cut 10 bases from V and 10 bases from J; bases unmatched to any gene: 15. The germline V gene encodes CDR1 ENHRY and CDR2 SYGVKD. The CDR3 here is CATDDRGRVSGAFF. The CDR3 DNA reads TGTGCCACTGATGACAGGGGGCGCGTTTCAGGAGCTTTCTTT.

V usage is TRBV6-5 and J usage is TRBJ2-7; 10 nucleotides agree with TRBD2. V shed 4 bases and J 4 bases; nucleotides not matched to a gene: 10. The CDR3 contains 16 residues. Germline loops: CDR1 MNHEY, CDR2 SVGAGI. CDR3 nucleotides: TGTGCCAGCAGTTCCGCACAGGGACTAGCGATTTACGAGCAGTACTTC. Amino acid sequence: CASSSAQGLAIYEQYF.

The V call is TRBV28, the J call TRBJ2-7; TRBD2 agrees at 7 bases. This CDR3 is built from 20 residues. J gave up 3 bases and V 5 bases, and 25 bases lay outside the gene matches. Germline CDR1 MDHEN, CDR2 SYDVKM. The CDR3 protein is CASSTPSWAGARRKDYEQYF. Here the CDR3 DNA reads TGTGCCAGCAGTACCCCCTCCTGGGCGGGAGCGCGGCGGAAGGACTACGAGCAGTACTTC.

The chain links TRBV7-6 to TRBJ2-2; 8 bases line up with TRBD2. The J segment lost 6 bases and the V segment lost 5 bases, leaving 8 bases of the junction unmatched. Looked up from germline, CDR1 is SGHVS and CDR2 is FNYEAQ. CDR3 size: 15 residues. CDR3 loop: CASSLPPGGSGELFF. CDR3 DNA: TGTGCCAGCAGCCTACCCCCGGGAGGGTCCGGGGAGCTGTTTTTT.

The gene calls are TRBV30 and TRBJ1-4, with TRBD1 identical over 7 bases. The junction had 3 bases not matched to a gene; V was cut back by 3 bases and J by 8 bases. There are 12 residues in the CDR3. Germline CDR1 GTSNPN, CDR2 SVGIG (reference sequence). The CDR3 region is CAWRGDREKLFF. CDR3 DNA: TGTGCCTGGAGGGGGGACAGAGAAAAACTGTTTTTT. The entire variable domain, with the rest obtained from reference TRBV30 and TRBJ1-4, is as follows: SQTIHQWPATLVQPVGSPLSLECTVEGTSNPNLYWYRQAAGRGLQLLFYSVGIGQISSEVPQNLSASRPQDRQFILSSKKLLLSDSGFYLCAWRGDREKLFFGSGTQLSVL.

V and J are TRBV7-2 and TRBJ1-4; tentative D call: TRBD1 (5 bases). Trimming removed 3 bases from V and 3 bases from J, with 14 bases in between. CDR1 is SGHTA and CDR2 is FQGNSA in the germline V gene. This CDR3 has 16 amino acids. The CDR3 coding sequence is TGTGCCAGCAGCTTCAGGAGTGGGGGGGCTAATGAAAAACTGTTTTTT. Translating it yields CASSFRSGGANEKLFF.

The chain employs TRBV30 and TRBJ1-5; a weak D match, TRBD1 (6 bases). V was pared by 2 bases and J by 2 bases, with 16 bases between. The germline V gene has CDR1 GTSNPN and CDR2 SVGIG (reference sequence). The CDR3 contains 16 residues. DNA for the CDR3: TGTGCCTGGAGTTTAATGGGGGCACTGGGCAATCAGCCCCAGCATTTT. Its translation is CAWSLMGALGNQPQHF. The whole variable domain, filled in from reference TRBV30 and TRBJ1-5, reads SQTIHQWPATLVQPVGSPLSLECTVEGTSNPNLYWYRQAAGRGLQLLFYSVGIGQISSEVPQNLSASRPQDRQFILSSKKLLLSDSGFYLCAWSLMGALGNQPQHFGDGTRLSIL.

The chain has TRBV25-1 and TRBJ2-1; 10 bases map to TRBD2. The CDR3 consists of 16 residues. The V gene end was trimmed by 3 bases and the J gene end by 6 bases; junction bases not matched to a gene: 8. Germline CDR1 and CDR2: MGHDK and SYGVNS. The CDR3 loop reads CASSEPLAGVGNEQFF. CDR3 in DNA: TGTGCCAGCAGTGAGCCTCTAGCGGGAGTCGGCAATGAGCAGTTCTTC.

V gene TRBV20-1 combines with J gene TRBJ2-1, with D perhaps matching TRBD2 (6 bases). The CDR3 covers 11 residues. Germline CDR1 DFQATT, CDR2 SNEGSKA (reference sequence). Trimming left V 6 bases short and J 12 bases short, with 15 bases between. CDR3 region: CSARDFLTQFF. CDR3 coding DNA: TGCAGTGCCAGGGACTTCCTGACGCAGTTCTTC.

The V and J genes are TRBV7-8 and TRBJ2-1, with TRBD2 matching 12 bases. In germline, CDR1 is SGHVS, CDR2 FQNEAQ. V trimming: 6 bases; J trimming: 6 bases; junction bases outside the gene matches: 9. This CDR3 has 16 amino acids. The CDR3 protein is CASSRTSGILGNEQFF. The CDR3 DNA reads as TGTGCCAGCAGTCGGACTAGCGGGATCTTAGGCAATGAGCAGTTCTTC. Drawing the rest from reference TRBV7-8 and TRBJ2-1, the complete variable domain is GAGVSQSPRYKVAKRGQDVALRCDPISGHVSLFWYQQALGQGPEFLTYFQNEAQLDKSGLPSDRFFAERPEGSVSTLKIQRTQQEDSAVYLCASSRTSGILGNEQFFGPGTRLTVL.

The chain employs TRBV28 and TRBJ2-5; no clear D. This CDR3 is 14 amino acids long. Germline V lookup: CDR1 MDHEN, CDR2 SYDVKM. V shed 5 bases and J shed 1 base, with 11 bases lying between them. This CDR3 is CASSGSGSQETQYF. CDR3 nucleotide sequence: TGTGCCAGCAGTGGATCAGGAAGCCAAGAGACCCAGTACTTC.

The V call is TRBV11-2, the J call TRBJ2-3; 9 bases fit TRBD1. Germline CDR1 and CDR2: SGHAT and FQNNGV. CDR3 size: 18 residues. Germline trimming cut 2 bases from V and 0 bases from J; bases unmatched to any gene: 9. The CDR3 DNA follows: TGTGCCAGCAGCTTACGGACAGGGGACTTCTTTAGCACAGATACGCAGTATTTT. Its translation is CASSLRTGDFFSTDTQYF.

The V and J genes are TRBV10-1 and TRBJ1-2, with TRBD1 as a possible D gene (5 bases). This CDR3 region has 15 residues. V shed 10 bases and J shed 5 bases, with 23 bases lying between them. The germline V gene has CDR1 WNHNN and CDR2 SYGVQD (reference sequence). The CDR3 region is CATRWADAPGYGYTF. CDR3 bases: TGCGCCACCCGGTGGGCAGACGCTCCAGGGTATGGCTACACCTTC.

This sequence joins TRBV7-8 and TRBJ1-1, with TRBD1 matching over 7 bases. V lost 3 bases to trimming and J lost 2 bases; unmatched junction nucleotides: 3. Germline lookup yields CDR1 SGHVS and CDR2 FQNEAQ. This CDR3 is built from 14 residues. CDR3 in DNA: TGTGCCAGCAGCTTGGCAGGGGGAAACACTGAAGCTTTCTTT. This translates into CASSLAGGNTEAFF. Based on the CDR3 plus reference TRBV7-8 and TRBJ1-1, the full variable domain is GAGVSQSPRYKVAKRGQDVALRCDPISGHVSLFWYQQALGQGPEFLTYFQNEAQLDKSGLPSDRFFAERPEGSVSTLKIQRTQQEDSAVYLCASSLAGGNTEAFFGQGTRLTVV.

V is TRBV7-2 and J is TRBJ2-4, with D perhaps matching TRBD2 (7 bases). Germline lookup yields CDR1 SGHTA and CDR2 FQGNSA. This CDR3 region has 16 residues. Trimming removed 1 base at V and 5 bases at J, with 15 bases between. The DNA of the CDR3 is TGTGCCAGCAGCTTAGGTGTAGGGGGGGTCGAAAACATTCAGTACTTC. Translated: CASSLGVGGVENIQYF.

The chain combines TRBV19 with TRBJ1-2, with 9 positions matching TRBD1. The germline V gene has CDR1 LNHDA and CDR2 SQIVND (reference sequence). The V gene end was trimmed by 7 bases and the J gene end by 8 bases; junction bases not matched to a gene: 11. The CDR3 spans 14 residues. The CDR3 protein is CASTRDRALRGYTF. The CDR3, as DNA: TGTGCCAGTACCCGGGACAGGGCCCTGAGAGGCTACACCTTC.

This chain uses TRBV5-1 with TRBJ2-2; 11 bases map to TRBD1. This CDR3 spans 15 amino acids. Germline CDR1 SGHRS, CDR2 YFSETQ. Losses at the gene ends were 5 bases for V and 5 bases for J; bases not matched to a gene: 5. The CDR3 DNA is TGCGCCAGCAGACCCGGGACAGGGGGAACCGGGGAGCTGTTTTTT. Translated: CASRPGTGGTGELFF.

The chain combines TRBV19 with TRBJ2-7; tentatively, D is TRBD2 (6 bases). The germline gives CDR1 LNHDA, CDR2 SQIVND (reference sequence). CDR3 length: 14 amino acids. V lost 1 base and J 6 bases, leaving 13 bases between the germline ends. The CDR3 region is CASSIGGDTGEQYF. CDR3 coding DNA: TGTGCCAGTAGTATAGGCGGGGATACAGGCGAGCAGTACTTC.